Included here is one T cell receptor beta chain sequence, with context. The antigen is not known. The source of the sample is a study of T-cell reconstitution after alpha-beta-depleted transplantation in children. The CDR3 contains 16 residues. V lost 5 bases, J lost 2 bases, and 5 bases stayed unmatched. Germline V gives CDR1 MNHEY, CDR2 SVGEGT. Study-level results: Among T cells one year after transplant, newly produced cells accounted for most counts and diversity. Expanded graft clones, several hundred of them, were reportedly the source of alpha-beta T cells about two months after transplant. At day 60, the high TCRbeta diversity found in some patients originated from recipient T cells and thymic progenitors that had survived.

The library targeted TCRbeta and was prepared with unique molecular identifiers. TCRdb used MiXCR to reprocess the PCR reads, holding one entry per CDR3 protein. The table has approximately 85,000 distinct CDR3 sequences, 15% to 17% seen once. Sequences were derived from PBMCs, mostly from graft donor cells, sampled 180 days after TCRalphabeta/CD19-depleted stem cell transplant. The gene calls are TRBV6-2 or TRBV6-3 and TRBJ2-1; 11 positions match TRBD1. This clonotype was obtained from a male patient between 2 and 15 years old who had a stem cell transplant for acute lymphoblastic leukemia, so the T cells may come from the graft donor. CDR3 nucleotide sequence: TGTGCCAGCAGTCCACCGGGACAGGGGGCCTACAATGAGCAGTTCTTC. Its protein product is CASSPPGQGAYNEQFF.